These T cell receptor beta chains were read from a single sample in a study of Ad26.COV2.S vaccination and SARS-CoV-2 variants. Assay used: immunoSEQ multiplex PCR; TCRdb lists only in-frame clones, some missing. The profile covers roughly 300,000 clones, with around 90% appearing a single time and 6.4% taken by the ten largest. The specimen comprised peripheral blood, sampled in a trial of Ad26.COV2.S vaccine versus placebo. The receptors originated from a person between 18 and 60 years old who received the Ad26.COV2.S COVID-19 vaccine or a placebo. The CDR3 runs from the conserved cysteine through the conserved F or W. Each record gives: J gene, V gene, clone size, D gene, CDR3 protein, CDR3 DNA. A D gene is named only where the DNA matches it firmly. For some rows the clone size is stated as once, few or many, or as a class when expanded; others skip it.

>TRBJ2-5|TRBV4-3|-|-
CASSQDRGAEETQYF
TGCGCCAGCAGCCAAGATCGCGGTGCCGAGGAGACCCAGTACTTC
>TRBJ2-7|TRBV12-3/TRBV12-4|-|-
CASSLELYEQYF
TGTGCCAGCAGTTTAGAACTCTACGAGCAGTACTTC
>TRBJ2-1|TRBV3-1/TRBV3-2|-|-
CASSQGPGSHEQFF
TGTGCCAGCAGCCAAGGGCCGGGTTCCCATGAGCAGTTCTTC
>TRBJ2-5|TRBV6-2/TRBV6-3|-|TRBD1
CASSYGTGIETQYF
TGTGCCAGCAGTTACGGGACAGGGATCGAGACCCAGTACTTC
>TRBJ1-1|TRBV4-1|-|-
CASSQEGRDGTEAFF
TGCGCCAGCAGCCAAGAAGGTAGGGACGGCACTGAAGCTTTCTTT
>TRBJ1-1|TRBV7-9|-|TRBD1
CASSSRQGRNTEAFF
TGTGCCAGCAGCTCCAGACAGGGTCGGAACACTGAAGCTTTCTTT
>TRBJ2-3|TRBV4-1|once|TRBD2
CASSQAAGGLVGTQYF
TGCGCCAGCAGCCAAGCCGCGGGGGGGCTGGTGGGTACGCAGTATTTT
>TRBJ1-5|TRBV6-5|-|-
CASTPDHSNQPQHF
TGTGCCAGCACCCCGGACCATAGCAATCAGCCCCAGCATTTT
>TRBJ1-1|TRBV5-1|-|-
CASTSSGGYTEAFF
TGCGCCAGCACCTCTTCTGGGGGCTACACTGAAGCTTTCTTT
>TRBJ2-5|TRBV7-2|-|TRBD2
CASSLFAGGYEVETQYF
TGTGCCAGCAGCTTATTTGCCGGGGGGTATGAGGTCGAGACCCAGTACTTC
>TRBJ2-5|TRBV10-3|-|TRBD1
CAISRGQGSGETQYF
TGTGCCATCAGTCGCGGACAGGGAAGCGGGGAGACCCAGTACTTC
>TRBJ1-1|TRBV6-5|-|-
CASSTGLAEAFF
TGTGCCAGCAGCACAGGGTTAGCTGAAGCTTTCTTT
>TRBJ1-2|TRBV4-1|-|-
CASSQVGDGYTF
TGCGCCAGCAGCCAAGTGGGGGATGGCTACACCTTC
>TRBJ2-7|TRBV7-9|-|-
CASSLVFRDPPEQYF
TGTGCCAGCAGCTTAGTATTCAGGGATCCCCCAGAGCAGTACTTC
>TRBJ1-2|TRBV6-5|-|-
CASSLGGVNYGYTF
TGTGCCAGCAGTCTAGGGGGGGTGAACTATGGCTACACCTTC
>TRBJ1-2|TRBV14|few|-
CASSQGYGYTF
TGTGCCAGCAGCCAGGGATATGGCTACACCTTC
>TRBJ1-1|TRBV30|-|-
CAWSLGQIEAFF
TGTGCCTGGAGCCTCGGGCAGATTGAAGCTTTCTTT
>TRBJ2-2|TRBV9|-|TRBD2
CASSVTSGPLAGELFF
TGTGCCAGCAGCGTAACTAGCGGGCCCTTAGCCGGGGAGCTGTTTTTT
>TRBJ1-1|TRBV12-3/TRBV12-4|-|-
CASSLGTITEAFF
TGTGCCAGCAGTTTAGGGACAATAACTGAAGCTTTCTTT
>TRBJ1-6|TRBV18|once|TRBD1
CASSATGGQDSPLHF
TGTGCCAGCTCCGCGACAGGGGGACAGGATTCACCCCTCCACTTT
>TRBJ2-1|TRBV9|-|-
CASSVEVGLTLNEQFF
TGTGCCAGCAGCGTCGAGGTGGGATTGACGTTGAATGAGCAGTTCTTC
>TRBJ2-1|TRBV9|-|-
CASSVVGGYTDEQFF
TGTGCCAGCAGCGTAGTGGGGGGTTATACGGATGAGCAGTTCTTC
>TRBJ1-5|TRBV6-6|-|-
CASSYDAGSNQPQHF
TGTGCCAGCAGTTACGATGCGGGGAGCAATCAGCCCCAGCATTTT
>TRBJ1-1|TRBV9|-|-
CASSVDTGTEAFF
TGTGCCAGCAGCGTAGATACAGGCACTGAAGCTTTCTTT
>TRBJ2-1|TRBV5-1|-|-
CASRPGTSVGEQFF
TGCGCCAGCAGACCCGGGACATCGGTAGGGGAGCAGTTCTTC
>TRBJ2-3|TRBV7-3|once|TRBD1
CASRFPADRLFTDTQYF
TGTGCCAGCAGATTCCCCGCGGACAGGCTTTTCACAGATACGCAGTATTTT
>TRBJ1-2|TRBV27|once|-
CASSFSGSLFYGYTF
TGTGCCAGCAGTTTCTCGGGAAGTCTATTCTATGGCTACACCTTC
>TRBJ1-1|TRBV6-5|few|-
CASSPGRGTEAFF
TGTGCCAGCAGTCCAGGGAGAGGGACTGAAGCTTTCTTT
>TRBJ2-7|TRBV12-5|-|TRBD1
CASGETGGYYEQYF
TGTGCTAGTGGGGAGACAGGGGGATACTACGAGCAGTACTTC
>TRBJ2-5|TRBV6-6|-|-
CASSYPSGETQYF
TGTGCCAGCAGTTACCCTTCGGGGGAGACCCAGTACTTC
>TRBJ1-6|TRBV19|-|-
CASSIYRGATGVENSPLHF
TGTGCCAGTAGTATATATAGAGGTGCGACAGGAGTTGAGAATTCACCCCTCCACTTT
>TRBJ1-1|TRBV29-1|-|TRBD1
CSIYRGRGTEAFF
TGCAGCATTTACAGGGGTAGAGGGACTGAAGCTTTCTTT
>TRBJ1-3|TRBV7-2|-|-
CASSLGGGGGNTIYF
TGTGCCAGCAGCTTAGGAGGGGGGGGCGGAAACACCATATATTTT
>TRBJ2-1|TRBV27|-|TRBD2
CASVRWASGSNEQFF
TGTGCCAGCGTTAGATGGGCTAGCGGGAGTAATGAGCAGTTCTTC
>TRBJ1-2|TRBV7-2|-|-
CASSLGGLGSDYGYTF
TGTGCCAGCAGCTTAGGAGGCCTGGGGTCGGACTATGGCTACACCTTC
>TRBJ2-7|TRBV15|-|TRBD2
CATSRDRGAYEQYF
TGTGCCACCAGCAGAGATCGGGGGGCCTACGAGCAGTACTTC
>TRBJ1-1|TRBV5-4|-|-
CASSLSRAKTEAFF
TGTGCCAGCAGCTTGTCCAGGGCGAAAACTGAAGCTTTCTTT
>TRBJ2-4|TRBV7-2|-|-
CASSPPGQQNIQYF
TGTGCCAGCAGTCCTCCGGGACAACAAAACATTCAGTACTTC
>TRBJ2-2|TRBV5-1|-|-
CASSLEVGAGELFF
TGCGCCAGCAGCTTGGAGGTCGGCGCCGGGGAGCTGTTTTTT
>TRBJ1-1|TRBV6-5|-|-
CASTGLLNTEAFF
TGTGCCAGCACCGGTCTCCTCAACACTGAAGCTTTCTTT
>TRBJ1-5|TRBV19|-|-
CASTMIGGYQPQHF
TGTGCCAGTACCATGATTGGGGGTTATCAGCCCCAGCATTTT
>TRBJ1-1|TRBV11-3|-|-
CASSPQGLGNTEAFF
TGTGCCAGCAGCCCCCAGGGGCTCGGGAACACTGAAGCTTTCTTT
>TRBJ2-3|TRBV5-6|-|-
CASSLGTGLNSDTQYF
TGTGCCAGCAGCTTGGGAACGGGTTTGAACTCAGATACGCAGTATTTT
>TRBJ2-5|TRBV5-6|-|-
CASSLSGGLFSETQYF
TGTGCCAGCAGCTTGTCCGGGGGGCTATTCTCGGAGACCCAGTACTTC
>TRBJ2-7|TRBV20-1|-|-
CSARDKYEQYF
TGCAGTGCTCGGGACAAGTACGAGCAGTACTTC
>TRBJ1-3|TRBV3-1/TRBV3-2|-|-
CASSRSNTIYF
TGTGCCAGCAGCCGGTCAAACACCATATATTTT
>TRBJ2-1|TRBV4-1|-|TRBD2
CASSPLAGGLDEQFF
TGCGCCAGCAGCCCCCTAGCGGGAGGCCTAGATGAGCAGTTCTTC
>TRBJ2-1|TRBV7-3|once|TRBD2
CASSFRTSGRDNEQFF
TGTGCCAGCAGCTTCCGGACTAGCGGGAGGGACAATGAGCAGTTCTTC
>TRBJ2-2|TRBV9|-|TRBD1
CASSVPGTGGNTGELFF
TGTGCCAGCAGCGTCCCCGGGACAGGGGGGAACACCGGGGAGCTGTTTTTT
>TRBJ2-2|TRBV9|few|TRBD2
CASSTGTSGSPGELFF
TGTGCCAGCAGCACGGGGACTAGCGGGAGCCCCGGGGAGCTGTTTTTT
>TRBJ1-4|TRBV5-1|-|-
CASSLAGANEKLFF
TGCGCCAGCAGCTTGGCGGGCGCTAATGAAAAACTGTTTTTT
>TRBJ2-7|TRBV30|-|-
CAWGRGLTYEQYF
TGTGCCTGGGGCAGGGGCCTAACCTACGAGCAGTACTTC
>TRBJ1-3|TRBV28|once|-
CASKKGANTIYF
TGTGCCAGCAAAAAGGGCGCGAACACCATATATTTT
>TRBJ1-5|TRBV5-8|-|-
CASSLERRTRDNQPQHF
TGTGCCAGCAGCTTGGAACGTAGGACCAGGGACAATCAGCCCCAGCATTTT